These 18 T cell receptor beta chains were sequenced from one sample in a study of blood T cell repertoires in COVID-19. TCRdb keeps only in-frame clones here, not all; method: immunoSEQ multiplex PCR. The sample holds roughly 120,000 clones, approximately 71% seen once. The sequencing input was peripheral blood. Receptor source: a human donor in a cohort sampled during active COVID-19.

V is TRBV3-1 (or the pseudogene TRBV3-2) and J is TRBJ2-5; 11 bases map to TRBD1. CDR3 length: 13 amino acids. The J segment lost 5 bases and the V segment lost 5 bases, leaving 1 base of the junction unmatched. CDR1 and CDR2 from the germline V gene are LGHDT and YNNKEL (reference sequence). CDR3 protein: CASSGTGGETQYF. DNA of the CDR3: TGTGCCAGCAGCGGGACAGGGGGGGAGACCCAGTACTTC.

This clone turned up a few times. This chain joins TRBV12-5 and TRBJ1-5; 7 bases align to TRBD1. This CDR3 has 14 residues. V lost 9 bases, J lost 9 bases, and 14 bases stayed unmatched. Germline assignment: CDR1 LGHNT and CDR2 FRNRAP. CDR3 nucleotides: TGTGCTAGCTCGGGGGGGACAGACCTGCCGCCCCAGCATTTT. This encodes CASSGGTDLPPQHF.

The chain couples TRBV5-1 to TRBJ2-3; no firm D call. Trimming removed 5 bases from V and 2 bases from J, with 6 bases in between. The CDR3 is 12 residues long. Germline CDR1 SGHRS, CDR2 YFSETQ. The DNA of the CDR3 is TGCGCCAGCAGTCGAGTCACAGATACGCAGTATTTT. Its translation: CASSRVTDTQYF.

The J gene is TRBJ1-2, the V gene TRBV6-5; D may be TRBD1 (5 bases). CDR3 length: 14 residues. The germline V gene encodes CDR1 MNHEY and CDR2 SVGAGI. Trimming stripped 0 bases from V and 8 bases from J, with 13 bases between. CDR3 sequence: CASSYSAGFTGYTF. The DNA of the CDR3 is TGTGCCAGCAGTTACTCAGCAGGGTTCACGGGCTACACCTTC.

The chain employs TRBV5-1 and TRBJ1-5, with TRBD1 matching 10 bases. The germline gives CDR1 SGHRS, CDR2 YFSETQ. The CDR3 length is 15 residues. V was pared by 0 bases and J by 6 bases, with 3 bases of the junction left unmatched. CDR3 in DNA: TGCGCCAGCAGCTTGGAGACAGGGGGCGGTCAGCCCCAGCATTTT. It codes for CASSLETGGGQPQHF.

This chain uses TRBV2 with TRBJ2-7, with 13 bases that match TRBD2. Germline-derived CDR1 and CDR2 are SNHLY and FYNNEI. This CDR3 spans 15 amino acids. The ends lost 3 bases at V and 5 bases at J; junction bases unmatched: 4. CDR3 in DNA: TGTGCCAGCAGTGAGACTAGCGGGAGGTTCGACGAGCAGTACTTC. The encoded protein is CASSETSGRFDEQYF.

The chain links TRBV7-9 to TRBJ2-7; D possibly corresponds to TRBD1 (6 bases). Germline V gene lookup returns CDR1 SEHNR and CDR2 FQNEAQ (reference sequence). The CDR3 spans 14 residues. V was pared by 6 bases and J by 3 bases, with 15 bases between. DNA for the CDR3: TGTGCCAGCAGTCCCCACAGGGCGGACTACGAGCAGTACTTC. This gives the protein CASSPHRADYEQYF.

V usage is TRBV7-6 and J usage is TRBJ2-7; TRBD1 matches 7 bases. The CDR3 is made up of 15 amino acids. Germline loops: CDR1 SGHVS, CDR2 FNYEAQ. V dropped 6 bases and J dropped 4; count of bases not matched to a gene: 12. CDR3 nucleotide sequence: TGTGCCAGCAGACGAACAGGGGATCCTTCTTACGAGCAGTACTTC. Translated, it gives CASRRTGDPSYEQYF.

This clone appeared once. V usage is TRBV19 and J usage is TRBJ1-1; the match to TRBD1 covers 7 bases. Germline trimming cut 2 bases from V and 9 bases from J; bases unmatched to any gene: 21. The CDR3 spans 18 residues. Germline V gene lookup returns CDR1 LNHDA and CDR2 SQIVND (reference sequence). CDR3 in DNA: TGTGCCAGTAGTATAACGATGACAGGGACTTCCCCGGAAAGTAAAGCTTTCTTT. Encoded protein: CASSITMTGTSPESKAFF.

V is TRBV29-1 and J is TRBJ2-3; tentatively, D is TRBD2 (6 bases). Trimming left V 4 bases short and J 1 base short, with 9 bases between. The germline V gene encodes CDR1 SQVTM and CDR2 ANQGSEA. This CDR3 has 13 residues. The CDR3 region has the DNA TGCAGCGTTGCGCGGGGCGGCACAGATACGCAGTATTTT. Translating gives CSVARGGTDTQYF.

This clone was seen a handful of times. The genes are TRBV24-1 and TRBJ1-2; 7 bases align to TRBD1. The J segment lost 5 bases and the V segment lost 5 bases, leaving 1 base of the junction unmatched. Germline V gives CDR1 KGHDR, CDR2 SFDVKD. The CDR3 extends over 12 amino acids. CDR3 coding DNA: TGTGCCACCAGTGCGACAGGGTATGGCTACACCTTC. It encodes CATSATGYGYTF.

The sample holds a few counts of this clone. J is TRBJ2-7 and V is TRBV2; the match to TRBD2 covers 9 bases. Germline V gives CDR1 SNHLY, CDR2 FYNNEI. The trim removed 5 bases at V and 1 base at J, leaving 6 bases unmatched. This CDR3 is built from 15 residues. The DNA of the CDR3 is TGTGCCAGCAGTCCCTTGACTAGCGGTTCCTACGAGCAGTACTTC. It specifies CASSPLTSGSYEQYF. The full variable domain, its missing parts supplied by reference TRBV2 and TRBJ2-7, is EPEVTQTPSHQVTQMGQEVILRCVPISNHLYFYWYRQILGQKVEFLVSFYNNEISEKSEIFDDQFSVERPDGSNFTLKIRSTKLEDSAMYFCASSPLTSGSYEQYFGPGTRLTVT.

This clone showed up just once. For the CDR3, the DNA is TGTGCCAGCAGCTTACCAGTCGGACAGGGCGGCTATGGCTACACCTTC. It encodes CASSLPVGQGGYGYTF. The chain recombines TRBV7-9 with TRBJ1-2; 8 bases are shared with TRBD1. Trimming removed 2 bases from V and 4 bases from J; junction bases left unmatched: 9. The CDR3 is 16 amino acids. CDR1 SEHNR and CDR2 FQNEAQ come from the germline V gene (reference sequence).

This chain joins TRBV30 and TRBJ2-7, with D hard to call. The CDR3 sequence is 15 residues long. V lost 0 bases and J lost 6, with 18 bases in between. Germline V gene data show CDR1 as GTSNPN and CDR2 as SVGIG (reference sequence). In DNA form, the CDR3 reads TGTGCCTGGAGTGTACGAGGCATAGCTTGGAGCGAGCAGTACTTC. It codes for CAWSVRGIAWSEQYF.

The genes are TRBV5-6 and TRBJ1-1; D gene ambiguous. The germline V gene encodes CDR1 SGHDT and CDR2 YYEEEE. The CDR3 has 12 amino acids. Deletions cut 2 bases from V and 3 bases from J, with 5 bases between. The CDR3, as DNA: TGTGCCAGCAGCTTCGGGGACACTGAAGCTTTCTTT. Protein sequence: CASSFGDTEAFF.

This sequence joins TRBV27 and TRBJ2-7; 7 bases align to TRBD1. The CDR3 covers 14 residues. Germline CDR1 and CDR2: MNHEY and SMNVEV (reference sequence). V trimming: 5 bases; J trimming: 0 bases; junction bases outside the gene matches: 4. The CDR3 loop reads CASSPDRVSYEQYF. CDR3 nucleotides: TGTGCCAGCAGTCCAGACAGGGTCTCCTACGAGCAGTACTTC.

The V and J genes are TRBV18 and TRBJ2-5; TRBD1 matches 9 bases. The CDR3 loop spans 15 amino acids. Germline CDR1 reads KGHSH; CDR2 reads LQKENI. V lost 1 base and J lost 3; bases outside the gene matches: 3. This CDR3 reads CASSPRTGEEETQYF. Here the CDR3 DNA reads TGTGCCAGCTCACCACGGACAGGGGAGGAAGAGACCCAGTACTTC.

This clone was seen once. The V and J genes are TRBV9 and TRBJ2-7, with TRBD2 matching over 14 bases. V was clipped by 4 bases and J by 2 bases; unmatched bases: 8. The CDR3 sequence is 17 residues long. Germline CDR1 is SGDLS and CDR2 is YYNGEE. Here the CDR3 reads CASSPGTSGGPTYEQYF. CDR3 DNA sequence: TGTGCCAGCAGCCCGGGGACTAGCGGGGGTCCCACCTACGAGCAGTACTTC. Looking up the rest from reference TRBV9 and TRBJ2-7 gives the full variable domain: DSGVTQTPKHLITATGQRVTLRCSPRSGDLSVYWYQQSLDQGLQFLIQYYNGEERAKGNILERFSAQQFPDLHSELNLSSLELGDSALYFCASSPGTSGGPTYEQYFGPGTRLTVT.